These 25 T cell receptor beta chains came from one sample sequenced in a study of T cell responses to AZD1222 COVID-19 vaccine. Method: immunoSEQ multiplex PCR; TCRdb's copy keeps in-frame clones and lacks some. The sample shows 130,000 to 150,000 clones, approximately 89% of them seen only once. The source material was peripheral blood, sampled on day 0 of MenACWY control vaccination. These receptors all stem from an adult in good health.

The V call is TRBV6-1, the J call TRBJ2-7; no reliable D call. Germline lookup yields CDR1 MNHNS and CDR2 SASEGT. Trimming stripped 1 base from V and 2 bases from J, with 6 bases between. This CDR3 is 13 amino acids long. In nucleotides, the CDR3 is TGTGCCAGCAGTGAAGGACGGACCTACGAGCAGTACTTC. It codes for CASSEGRTYEQYF.

This clone was seen a handful of times. The chain employs TRBV20-1 and TRBJ1-2; perhaps TRBD1 as D (6 bases). V was pared by 5 bases and J by 6 bases, with 13 bases between. The CDR3 totals 12 residues. Per the germline V gene, CDR1 is DFQATT and CDR2 is SNEGSKA (reference sequence). The CDR3 region has the DNA TGCAGTGCTGGTGGGACAACCAATGGCTACACCTTC. This translates into CSAGGTTNGYTF.

The chain combines TRBV5-1 with TRBJ1-2; the D gene is possibly TRBD1 (5 bases). Germline loops: CDR1 SGHRS, CDR2 YFSETQ. The V end lost 3 bases, the J end lost 8 bases, and 23 bases lay between the germline ends. The CDR3 length is 16 residues. CDR3 amino acids: CASSSRTRAGLGGYTF. CDR3 nucleotides: TGCGCCAGCAGCTCCCGAACCAGGGCCGGATTAGGGGGCTACACCTTC.

The rearrangement links TRBV24-1 to TRBJ2-3, with no clear D. Trimming left V 3 bases short and J 4 bases short, with 7 bases between. CDR1 is KGHDR, CDR2 SFDVKD, per germline. The CDR3 contains 13 residues. CDR3 residues: CATSDPEPDTQYF. The CDR3 coding sequence is TGTGCCACCAGTGATCCGGAGCCAGATACGCAGTATTTT.

V usage is TRBV7-9 and J usage is TRBJ2-7; D perhaps matches TRBD2 (5 bases). The ends were cut back, 5 bases at V and 9 bases at J, with 11 bases in the middle. The CDR3 length is 11 residues. Germline CDR1 SEHNR, CDR2 FQNEAQ (reference sequence). The CDR3 region has the DNA TGTGCCAGCAGCAGGACTTCTGGGCAGTACTTC. This translates into CASSRTSGQYF.

V usage is TRBV7-9 and J usage is TRBJ1-2; D is undetermined. The CDR3 sequence is 12 residues long. The V gene's germline CDR1 is SEHNR and CDR2 FQNEAQ (reference sequence). V dropped 3 bases and J dropped 4 bases, with 6 bases sitting between them. CDR3 protein: CASSFLTYGYTF. The CDR3 nucleotides read TGTGCCAGCAGCTTCCTTACCTATGGCTACACCTTC.

J is TRBJ1-1 and V is TRBV19; the match to TRBD1 covers 7 bases. Unmatched junction bases numbered 7, after V lost 4 bases and J lost 5 bases. Per the germline V gene, CDR1 is LNHDA and CDR2 is SQIVND (reference sequence). CDR3 length equals 14 residues. The CDR3 nucleotides are TGTGCCAGTAGTAAACAAAACAGGGGAACTGAAGCTTTCTTT. It codes for CASSKQNRGTEAFF. Drawing the rest from reference TRBV19 and TRBJ1-1, the complete variable domain is DGGITQSPKYLFRKEGQNVTLSCEQNLNHDAMYWYRQDPGQGLRLIYYSQIVNDFQKGDIAEGYSVSREKKESFPLTVTSAQKNPTAFYLCASSKQNRGTEAFFGQGTRLTVV.

The chain has TRBV3-1 (or the pseudogene TRBV3-2) and TRBJ1-1; D not resolved. Trimming cost V 1 base and J 1 base, with 7 bases left between them. Germline V gene data show CDR1 as LGHDT and CDR2 as YNNKEL (reference sequence). The CDR3 covers 14 residues. The CDR3 DNA sequence: TGTGCCAGCAGCCAAGGGCCAGGGAACACTGAAGCTTTCTTT. Amino acids: CASSQGPGNTEAFF.

This clone appeared a few times. J is TRBJ2-2 and V is TRBV4-3; 10 nucleotides align to TRBD1. Germline V CDR1 and CDR2: LGHNA, YSLEER. CDR3 size: 16 residues. Trimming removed 2 bases from V and 4 bases from J; junction bases left unmatched: 4. CDR3 in amino acids: CASSQLTGGPTGELFF. The CDR3, as DNA: TGCGCCAGCAGCCAACTGACAGGGGGCCCCACCGGGGAGCTGTTTTTT.

The V gene is TRBV6-5, the J gene TRBJ1-2; no definite D call. V lost 4 bases and J 2 bases, leaving 17 bases between the germline ends. This CDR3 is 16 amino acids long. Germline CDR1 is MNHEY and CDR2 is SVGAGI. As DNA, the CDR3 is TGTGCCAGCAGTTCTAACCGCGGCGGGAGCAACTATGGCTACACCTTC. This gives the protein CASSSNRGGSNYGYTF.

The genes are TRBV7-2 and TRBJ2-3; TRBD2 matches at 8 bases. Germline values: CDR1 SGHTA, CDR2 FQGNSA. CDR3 size: 16 residues. J gave up 2 bases and V 0 bases, and 4 bases lay outside the gene matches. CDR3 DNA: TGTGCCAGCAGCTTAGCAGGAGCGGGGGCCACAGATACGCAGTATTTT. Protein: CASSLAGAGATDTQYF. Full variable domain (missing parts from reference TRBV7-2 and TRBJ2-3): GAGVSQSPSNKVTEKGKDVELRCDPISGHTALYWYRQSLGQGLEFLIYFQGNSAPDKSGLPSDRFSAERTGGSVSTLTIQRTQQEDSAVYLCASSLAGAGATDTQYFGPGTRLTVL.

This clone appeared a few times. The chain couples TRBV13 to TRBJ2-1; 7 bases map to TRBD1. The CDR3 is made up of 14 amino acids. Per the germline V gene, CDR1 is PRHDT and CDR2 is FYEKMQ (reference sequence). V was pared by 5 bases and J by 8 bases, with 9 bases of the junction left unmatched. CDR3 nucleotide sequence: TGTGCCAGCAGCGCATACCGACAGGGCGATGAGCAGTTCTTC. It yields the protein CASSAYRQGDEQFF.

The table lists this clone with a count of one. The chain employs TRBV11-3 and TRBJ2-5, with D hard to call. V lost 3 bases to trimming and J lost 4 bases, with 15 bases between them. Germline loops: CDR1 SGHNT, CDR2 YENEEA. The CDR3 length is 15 residues. CDR3 coding DNA: TGTGCCAGCAGCTTCGGCGCGGTCGGTGGAGAGACCCAGTACTTC. This encodes CASSFGAVGGETQYF.

The V gene is TRBV24-1, the J gene TRBJ1-1; maybe TRBD1 (6 bases). With 2 bases removed from V and 1 base from J, the gap between germline ends came to 13 bases. Germline V CDR1 and CDR2: KGHDR, SFDVKD. There are 16 residues in the CDR3. CDR3 region: CATSDSRTAENTEAFF. The CDR3 region has the DNA TGTGCCACCAGTGATTCAAGGACAGCGGAGAACACTGAAGCTTTCTTT.

V gene TRBV19 combines with J gene TRBJ1-5; a possible D gene is TRBD1 (5 bases). This CDR3 comprises 17 residues. Germline CDR1 and CDR2: LNHDA and SQIVND (reference sequence). V dropped 4 bases and J dropped 0 bases, with 16 bases sitting between them. In DNA form, the CDR3 reads TGTGCCAGTAGTAAAAGCAGGGCCGAGAATAGCAATCAGCCCCAGCATTTT. Its protein product is CASSKSRAENSNQPQHF.

CDR3 in DNA: TGTGCCAGCAGGAGGGCGGAGAGGGCACGTGAGCAGTTCTTC. Protein product: CASRRAERAREQFF. The V and J genes are TRBV11-2 and TRBJ2-1; D perhaps matches TRBD2 (5 bases). CDR1 is SGHAT and CDR2 is FQNNGV in the germline V gene. Trimming stripped 6 bases from V and 9 bases from J, with 18 bases between. The CDR3 consists of 14 residues.

The J gene is TRBJ1-2, the V gene TRBV27; a possible D gene is TRBD1 (5 bases). Trimming took 3 bases from V and 1 from J, leaving 12 bases between them. CDR1 MNHEY and CDR2 SMNVEV come from the germline V gene (reference sequence). The CDR3 covers 15 residues. The CDR3: CASSLSGLGNYGYTF. CDR3 nucleotide sequence: TGTGCCAGCAGTTTGTCGGGGCTCGGTAACTATGGCTACACCTTC.

This chain uses TRBV24-1 with TRBJ1-2; TRBD1 matches at 7 bases. This CDR3 region has 16 residues. With 4 bases clipped from V and 5 bases from J, the junction kept 12 bases outside the gene matches. Germline CDR1 reads KGHDR; CDR2 reads SFDVKD. This CDR3 is CATSDPGQAEGYGYTF. CDR3 nucleotide sequence: TGTGCCACCAGTGACCCTGGACAGGCGGAAGGGTATGGCTACACCTTC.

The chain combines TRBV5-1 with TRBJ1-2; no clear D. Germline lookup yields CDR1 SGHRS and CDR2 YFSETQ. V lost 0 bases and J 4 bases, leaving 13 bases between the germline ends. The CDR3 is made up of 15 amino acids. CDR3 nucleotides: TGCGCCAGCAGCTTGGCTGGCAGGCATGGCTATGGCTACACCTTC. It translates to CASSLAGRHGYGYTF.

The genes are TRBV27 and TRBJ1-1, with D uncertain. CDR1 and CDR2 from the germline V gene are MNHEY and SMNVEV (reference sequence). Trimming left V 2 bases short and J 5 bases short, with 12 bases between. The CDR3 has 14 amino acids. The DNA of the CDR3 is TGTGCCAGCAGTTTAATAGGGTTGGGGACTGAAGCTTTCTTT. Protein sequence: CASSLIGLGTEAFF.

CDR3 protein: CSVEKTGRYGYTF. As DNA, the CDR3 is TGCAGCGTTGAAAAGACAGGAAGGTATGGCTACACCTTC. The chain links TRBV29-1 to TRBJ1-2; tentatively, D is TRBD1 (6 bases). V was clipped by 2 bases and J by 5 bases, with 12 bases between them. The CDR3 extends over 13 amino acids. Germline V CDR1 and CDR2: SQVTM, ANQGSEA.

The chain carries TRBV30 and TRBJ1-5; no firm D call. This CDR3 is built from 13 residues. V was shortened by 2 bases and J by 4 bases, with 9 bases between the two germline ends. Germline V gene data show CDR1 as GTSNPN and CDR2 as SVGIG (reference sequence). CDR3 loop: CAWSWAENQPQHF. The CDR3, as DNA: TGTGCCTGGAGTTGGGCAGAGAATCAGCCCCAGCATTTT.

This chain joins TRBV6-2 or TRBV6-3 and TRBJ2-1; no clear D gene. The CDR3 has 15 residues. Germline V lookup: CDR1 MNHEY, CDR2 SVGEGT. With 2 bases removed from V and 1 base from J, the gap between germline ends came to 9 bases. The CDR3 region has the DNA TGTGCCAGCAGTTACCTGCAGGCTTCCTACAATGAGCAGTTCTTC. Translating gives CASSYLQASYNEQFF.

J is TRBJ1-3 and V is TRBV11-2; D is uncertain. V gave up 5 bases and J gave up 7 bases, with 9 bases separating them. The CDR3 loop spans 12 amino acids. Germline V gives CDR1 SGHAT, CDR2 FQNNGV. The CDR3 bases are TGTGCCAGCAGCCCTCTCGGGAACACCATATATTTT. Its protein product is CASSPLGNTIYF.

This chain connects TRBV12-5 to TRBJ2-1; perhaps TRBD2 as D (7 bases). The CDR3 contains 17 residues. Trimming removed 7 bases from V and 0 bases from J, with 19 bases in between. Germline CDR1 LGHNT, CDR2 FRNRAP. The CDR3 sequence: CASAKVPGGFSYNEQFF. For the CDR3, the DNA is TGTGCTAGTGCCAAGGTTCCGGGGGGCTTCTCCTACAATGAGCAGTTCTTC.